This entry lists 18 T cell receptor beta chains sequenced from one sample in a study of a mutant IDH1 vaccine in newly diagnosed glioma. Some clones are missing from TCRdb's copy, which holds only in-frame ones; the method was immunoSEQ multiplex PCR. This table has about 56,000 clones, 85% to 90% appearing once. This sample's time point: week 5, during vaccination. Doses of 300 ug of mutant IDH1 20-mer peptide were given with topical imiquimod. Antigen specificity for these receptors is unknown. Sequencing used PBMCs, obtained from a glioma patient whose treatment included an IDH1 peptide vaccine. The receptors shown here come from a woman aged 40-49 years with glioma.

The CDR3: CASRELGKHYEQYF. In DNA form, the CDR3 reads TGTGCCAGCAGAGAACTAGGGAAACACTACGAGCAGTACTTC. The chain has TRBV28 and TRBJ2-7; tentative D call: TRBD2 (5 bases). CDR1 and CDR2 (germline): MDHEN, SYDVKM. Trimming pared 6 bases from V and 3 bases from J, leaving 15 bases between. This CDR3 spans 14 amino acids.

The chain couples TRBV10-3 to TRBJ2-7, with TRBD2 matching over 9 bases. The CDR3 loop spans 16 amino acids. The germline gives CDR1 ENHRY, CDR2 SYGVKD. J was trimmed by 5 bases and V by 1 base; bases with no gene match: 9. The CDR3 sequence: CAISELLAGEVHEQYF. CDR3 bases: TGTGCCATCAGTGAGTTATTAGCGGGAGAGGTCCACGAGCAGTACTTC.

The chain is built from TRBV12-5 and TRBJ2-7; 8 nucleotides align to TRBD1. The CDR3 has 15 residues. The V gene's germline CDR1 is LGHNT and CDR2 FRNRAP. V gave up 4 bases and J gave up 4 bases; unmatched junction bases: 9. CDR3 in DNA: TGTGCTAGTGGTTCCCGAACGACAGGGGTGTACGAGCAGTACTTC. Translated: CASGSRTTGVYEQYF.

The chain recombines TRBV2 with TRBJ1-4; D is ambiguous. CDR1 and CDR2 from the germline V gene are SNHLY and FYNNEI. V was clipped by 6 bases and J by 8 bases, with 13 bases between them. The CDR3 consists of 13 residues. The CDR3 spells CASRPGLREKLFF. The CDR3 DNA sequence: TGTGCCAGCAGGCCCGGGTTGAGAGAAAAACTGTTTTTT. Full variable domain (outside the CDR3, taken from reference TRBV2 and TRBJ1-4): EPEVTQTPSHQVTQMGQEVILRCVPISNHLYFYWYRQILGQKVEFLVSFYNNEISEKSEIFDDQFSVERPDGSNFTLKIRSTKLEDSAMYFCASRPGLREKLFFGSGTQLSVL.

The V gene is TRBV19, the J gene TRBJ2-3, with D possibly matching TRBD1 (6 bases). The V and J ends lost 3 bases and 6 bases respectively, with 22 bases between them. The CDR3 sequence is 17 residues long. From germline, CDR1 is LNHDA and CDR2 SQIVND (reference sequence). The CDR3: CASSIKRDTPNPDTQYF. CDR3 sequence (DNA): TGTGCCAGTAGTATCAAGAGGGACACCCCAAACCCCGATACGCAGTATTTT.

The chain recombines TRBV5-1 with TRBJ2-5, with D uncertain. The CDR3 has 13 amino acids. V lost 2 bases to trimming and J lost 3 bases, with 8 bases between them. Germline CDR1 reads SGHRS; CDR2 reads YFSETQ. CDR3 in amino acids: CASSFVVEETQYF. The DNA of the CDR3 is TGCGCCAGCAGCTTCGTTGTGGAAGAGACCCAGTACTTC.

This clone showed up just once. The gene calls are TRBV10-1 and TRBJ2-3; a weak D match, TRBD2 (6 bases). This CDR3 is 16 amino acids long. CDR1 and CDR2 from the germline V gene are WNHNN and SYGVQD (reference sequence). V was clipped by 4 bases and J by 0 bases, with 14 bases between them. The CDR3, as DNA: TGCGCCAGCAGTGGAGGACTACCCAGTAGCACAGATACGCAGTATTTT. Amino acid sequence: CASSGGLPSSTDTQYF.

The J gene is TRBJ2-5, the V gene TRBV19; the D gene is possibly TRBD2 (6 bases). V was cut by 0 bases and J by 6 bases, with 11 bases left in between. The CDR3 sequence is 14 residues long. CDR1 LNHDA and CDR2 SQIVND come from the germline V gene (reference sequence). The CDR3 nucleotides are TGTGCCAGTAGTATAGAGGCAGGGAGGAAGACCCAGTACTTC. Its translation: CASSIEAGRKTQYF.

V is TRBV28 and J is TRBJ1-2, with TRBD1 as a possible D gene (6 bases). The CDR3 runs 16 residues. From germline, CDR1 is MDHEN and CDR2 SYDVKM. The V end was cut by 3 bases, the J end by 1 base, with 15 bases between. The CDR3 coding sequence is TGTGCCAGCAGTTTCAATGACAGGCTGAGTAACTATGGCTACACCTTC. Encoded protein: CASSFNDRLSNYGYTF.

The chain has TRBV6-6 and TRBJ2-7, with TRBD1 matching over 7 bases. Germline V gene lookup returns CDR1 MNHNY and CDR2 SVGAGI (reference sequence). The CDR3 sequence is 15 residues long. Trimming removed 5 bases from V and 2 bases from J; junction bases left unmatched: 9. This chain's CDR3 is CASSRAGTEAYEQYF. The CDR3 DNA sequence: TGTGCCAGCAGTAGGGCCGGGACAGAGGCCTACGAGCAGTACTTC.

The rearrangement links TRBV4-3 to TRBJ1-4; unclear D gene. Trimming removed 1 base at V and 4 bases at J, with 10 bases between. There are 15 residues in the CDR3. Germline lookup yields CDR1 LGHNA and CDR2 YSLEER. The CDR3 coding sequence is TGCGCCAGCAGCCAAGCCGCAGGTGGTAATGAAAAACTGTTTTTT. Translated, it gives CASSQAAGGNEKLFF.

In its sample, this clone was seen once. The V call is TRBV28, the J call TRBJ2-4; 15 bases fit TRBD2. This CDR3 has 17 amino acids. J gave up 9 bases and V 5 bases, and 11 bases lay outside the gene matches. In germline, CDR1 is MDHEN, CDR2 SYDVKM. The CDR3 bases are TGTGCCAGCAGTATCTACCCGGGACTAGCGGGAGGAGTCATTCAGTACTTC. This gives the protein CASSIYPGLAGGVIQYF.

This clone has only one observation. The gene calls are TRBV27 and TRBJ1-2; weak D call: TRBD1 (5 bases). The CDR3 loop spans 14 amino acids. Trimming shortened V by 7 bases and J by 1 base, and 13 bases separated the two germline ends. Per germline, CDR1 MNHEY and CDR2 SMNVEV (reference sequence). The CDR3 region has the DNA TGTGCCAGCACCAGCAAGGGGAGTAACTATGGCTACACCTTC. Protein sequence: CASTSKGSNYGYTF.

The J gene is TRBJ2-7, the V gene TRBV19; 10 bases align to TRBD1. CDR1 and CDR2 from the germline V gene are LNHDA and SQIVND (reference sequence). The CDR3 length is 13 residues. The V segment lost 9 bases and the J segment 3 bases; nucleotides outside the gene matches: 5. CDR3 protein: CASRDRGRYEQYF. In nucleotides, the CDR3 is TGTGCCAGCCGGGACAGGGGTCGCTACGAGCAGTACTTC.

The J gene is TRBJ1-3, the V gene TRBV15, with D hard to call. The CDR3 runs to 13 residues. The germline V gene has CDR1 LNHNV and CDR2 YYDKDF (reference sequence). The V end was cut by 6 bases, the J end by 1 base, with 7 bases between. The CDR3: CATSSGSGNTIYF. CDR3 nucleotides: TGTGCCACCAGTTCCGGGTCTGGAAACACCATATATTTT.

The V and J genes are TRBV6-1 and TRBJ1-1; D gene ambiguous. Germline V CDR1 and CDR2: MNHNS, SASEGT. The length of the CDR3 is 11 residues. Deletions cut 7 bases from V and 7 bases from J, with 10 bases between. CDR3 coding DNA: TGTGCCAGCACGGAAGGAGGTGAAGCTTTCTTT. This codes for CASTEGGEAFF.

This sequence joins TRBV5-6 and TRBJ2-5, with a possible D match to TRBD1 (6 bases). Per the germline V gene, CDR1 is SGHDT and CDR2 is YYEEEE. The V and J ends lost 4 bases and 2 bases respectively, with 12 bases between them. This CDR3 is 14 amino acids long. CDR3 sequence reads: CASSTRGTQETQYF. The CDR3 coding sequence is TGTGCCAGCAGCACGAGAGGGACACAAGAGACCCAGTACTTC. Looking up the rest from reference TRBV5-6 and TRBJ2-5 gives the full variable domain: DAGVTQSPTHLIKTRGQQVTLRCSPKSGHDTVSWYQQALGQGPQFIFQYYEEEERQRGNFPDRFSGHQFPNYSSELNVNALLLGDSALYLCASSTRGTQETQYFGPGTRLLVL.

This chain uses TRBV29-1 with TRBJ1-2; D possibly corresponds to TRBD1 (6 bases). Germline-derived CDR1 and CDR2 are SQVTM and ANQGSEA. Trimming pared 4 bases from V and 2 bases from J, leaving 11 bases between. The CDR3 has 13 amino acids. In DNA form, the CDR3 reads TGCAGCGTTGTGCGCAGGGGCAACTATGGCTACACCTTC. Translated: CSVVRRGNYGYTF.